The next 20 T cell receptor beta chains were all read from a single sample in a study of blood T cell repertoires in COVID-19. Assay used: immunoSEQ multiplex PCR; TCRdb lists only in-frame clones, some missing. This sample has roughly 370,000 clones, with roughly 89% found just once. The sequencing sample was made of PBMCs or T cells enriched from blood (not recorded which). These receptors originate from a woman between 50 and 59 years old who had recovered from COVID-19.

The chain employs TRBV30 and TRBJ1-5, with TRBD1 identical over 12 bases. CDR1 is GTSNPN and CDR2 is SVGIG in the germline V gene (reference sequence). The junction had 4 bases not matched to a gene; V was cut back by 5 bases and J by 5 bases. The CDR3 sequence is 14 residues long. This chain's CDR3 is CAWGGQGAYQPQHF. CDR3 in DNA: TGTGCCTGGGGGGGACAGGGGGCCTATCAGCCCCAGCATTTT.

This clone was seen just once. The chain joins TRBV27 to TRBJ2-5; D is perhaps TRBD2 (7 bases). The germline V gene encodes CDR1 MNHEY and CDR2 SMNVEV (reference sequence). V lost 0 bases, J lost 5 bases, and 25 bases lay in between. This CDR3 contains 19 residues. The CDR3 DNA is TGTGCCAGCAGTTTATCGACCCCTTTTGTGGGGGGGCCATTCGAGACCCAGTACTTC. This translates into CASSLSTPFVGGPFETQYF.

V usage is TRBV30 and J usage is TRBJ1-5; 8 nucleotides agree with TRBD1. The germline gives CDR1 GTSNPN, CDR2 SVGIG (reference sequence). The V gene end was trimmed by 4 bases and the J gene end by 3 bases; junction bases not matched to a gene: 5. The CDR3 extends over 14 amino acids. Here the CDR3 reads CAWTTGVPNQPQHF. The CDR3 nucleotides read TGTGCCTGGACGACAGGGGTTCCCAATCAGCCCCAGCATTTT.

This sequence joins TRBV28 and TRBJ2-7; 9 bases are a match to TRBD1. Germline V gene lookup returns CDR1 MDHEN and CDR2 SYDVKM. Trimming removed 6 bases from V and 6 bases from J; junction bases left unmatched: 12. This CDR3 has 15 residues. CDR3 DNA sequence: TGTGCCAGCAGGGACGCCGGGACAGGGAACGGCGAGCAGTACTTC. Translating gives CASRDAGTGNGEQYF.

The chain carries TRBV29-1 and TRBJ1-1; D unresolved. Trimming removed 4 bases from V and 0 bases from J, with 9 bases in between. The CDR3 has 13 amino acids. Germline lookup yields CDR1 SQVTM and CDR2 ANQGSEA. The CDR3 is CSVAPLMNTEAFF. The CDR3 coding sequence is TGCAGCGTTGCTCCTTTAATGAACACTGAAGCTTTCTTT.

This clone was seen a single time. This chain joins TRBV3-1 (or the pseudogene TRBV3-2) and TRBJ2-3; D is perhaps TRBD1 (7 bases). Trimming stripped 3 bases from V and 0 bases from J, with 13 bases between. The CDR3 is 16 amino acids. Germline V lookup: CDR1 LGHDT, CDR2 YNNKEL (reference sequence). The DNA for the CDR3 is TGTGCCAGCAGCCAGAGGACAGGAGGGAGCACAGATACGCAGTATTTT. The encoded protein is CASSQRTGGSTDTQYF.

CDR3: CSALSGGNRDTQYF. DNA of the CDR3: TGCAGCGCCCTTAGCGGGGGGAACCGCGATACGCAGTATTTT. The chain couples TRBV29-1 to TRBJ2-3; 10 positions match TRBD2. The CDR3 runs 14 residues. CDR1 is SQVTM and CDR2 is ANQGSEA in the germline V gene. Unmatched junction bases numbered 10, after V lost 7 bases and J lost 6 bases.

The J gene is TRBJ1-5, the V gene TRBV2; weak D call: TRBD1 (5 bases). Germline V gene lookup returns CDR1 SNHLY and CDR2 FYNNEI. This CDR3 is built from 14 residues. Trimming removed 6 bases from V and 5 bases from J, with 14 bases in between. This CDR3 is CASRVDRDYQPQHF. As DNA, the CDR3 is TGTGCCAGCAGAGTTGACAGAGACTATCAGCCCCAGCATTTT.

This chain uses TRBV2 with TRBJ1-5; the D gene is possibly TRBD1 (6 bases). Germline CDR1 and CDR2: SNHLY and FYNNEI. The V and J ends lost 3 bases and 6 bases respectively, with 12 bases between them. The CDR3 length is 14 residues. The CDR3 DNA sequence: TGTGCCAGCAGTGAGTCAGGGGTTGTTCAGCCCCAGCATTTT. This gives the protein CASSESGVVQPQHF.

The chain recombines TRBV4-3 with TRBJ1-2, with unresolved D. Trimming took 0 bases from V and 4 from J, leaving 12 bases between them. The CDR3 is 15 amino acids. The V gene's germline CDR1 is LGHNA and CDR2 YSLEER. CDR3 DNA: TGCGCCAGCAGCCAAGATAGAAATTCATTCTATGGCTACACCTTC. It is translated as CASSQDRNSFYGYTF.

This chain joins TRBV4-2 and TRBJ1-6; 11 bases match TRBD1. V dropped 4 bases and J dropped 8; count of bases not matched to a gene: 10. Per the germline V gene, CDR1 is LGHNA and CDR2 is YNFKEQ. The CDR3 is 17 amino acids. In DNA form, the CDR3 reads TGTGCCAGCAGCCTCGCCGGGACAGGGGGTCTTGATTCACCCCTCCACTTT. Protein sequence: CASSLAGTGGLDSPLHF.

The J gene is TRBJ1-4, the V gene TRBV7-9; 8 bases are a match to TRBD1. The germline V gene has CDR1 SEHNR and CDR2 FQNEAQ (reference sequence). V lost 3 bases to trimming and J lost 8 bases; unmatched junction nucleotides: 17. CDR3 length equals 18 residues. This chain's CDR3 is CASSFTPGGLGIGEKLFF. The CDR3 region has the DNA TGTGCCAGCAGCTTCACCCCAGGGGGCTTGGGGATTGGGGAAAAACTGTTTTTT.

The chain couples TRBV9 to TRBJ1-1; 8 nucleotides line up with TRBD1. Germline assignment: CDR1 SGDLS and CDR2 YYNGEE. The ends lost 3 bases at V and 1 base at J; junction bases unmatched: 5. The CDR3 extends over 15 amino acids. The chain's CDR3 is CASSASGTGNTEAFF. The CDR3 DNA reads TGTGCCAGCAGCGCCTCCGGGACAGGGAACACTGAAGCTTTCTTT.

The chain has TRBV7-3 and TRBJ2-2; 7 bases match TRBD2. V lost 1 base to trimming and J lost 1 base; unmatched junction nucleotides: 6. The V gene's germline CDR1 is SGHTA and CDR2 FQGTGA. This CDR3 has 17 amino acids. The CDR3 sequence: CASSLNRAGWNTGELFF. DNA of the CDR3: TGTGCCAGCAGCTTAAATCGAGCGGGGTGGAACACCGGGGAGCTGTTTTTT.

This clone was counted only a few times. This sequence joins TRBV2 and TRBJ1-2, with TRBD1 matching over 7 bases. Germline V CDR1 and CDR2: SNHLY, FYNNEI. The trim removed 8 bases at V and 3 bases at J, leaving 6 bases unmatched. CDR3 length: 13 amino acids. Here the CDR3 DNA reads TGTGCCAGCCAAATAACAGGGGACTATGGCTACACCTTC. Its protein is CASQITGDYGYTF.

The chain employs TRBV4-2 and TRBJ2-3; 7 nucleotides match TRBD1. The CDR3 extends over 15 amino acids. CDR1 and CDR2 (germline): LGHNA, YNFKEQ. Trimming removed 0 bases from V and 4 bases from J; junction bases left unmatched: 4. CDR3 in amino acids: CASSQDWQGADTQYF. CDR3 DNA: TGTGCCAGCAGCCAAGATTGGCAGGGGGCAGATACGCAGTATTTT.

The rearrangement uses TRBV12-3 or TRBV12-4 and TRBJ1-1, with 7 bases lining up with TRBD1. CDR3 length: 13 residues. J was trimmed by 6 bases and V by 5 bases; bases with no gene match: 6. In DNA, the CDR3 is TGTGCCAGCAGTCACAGGGGATGGGCTGAAGCTTTCTTT. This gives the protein CASSHRGWAEAFF.

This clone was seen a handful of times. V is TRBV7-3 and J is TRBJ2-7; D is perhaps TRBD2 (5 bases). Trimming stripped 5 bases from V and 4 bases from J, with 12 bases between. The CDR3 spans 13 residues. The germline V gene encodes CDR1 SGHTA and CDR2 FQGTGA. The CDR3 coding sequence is TGTGCCAGCAGCAGAAACCCGGGGTACGAGCAGTACTTC. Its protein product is CASSRNPGYEQYF.

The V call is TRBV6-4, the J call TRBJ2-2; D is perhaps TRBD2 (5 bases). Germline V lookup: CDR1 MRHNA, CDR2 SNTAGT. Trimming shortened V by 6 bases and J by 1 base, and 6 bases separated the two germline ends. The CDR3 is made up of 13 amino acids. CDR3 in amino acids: CASRLENTGELFF. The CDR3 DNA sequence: TGTGCCAGCAGACTAGAGAACACCGGGGAGCTGTTTTTT.

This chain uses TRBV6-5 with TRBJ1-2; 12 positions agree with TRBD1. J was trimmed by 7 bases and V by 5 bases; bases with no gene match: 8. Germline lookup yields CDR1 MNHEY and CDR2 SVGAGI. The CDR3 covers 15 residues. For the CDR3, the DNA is TGTGCCAGCAGTCCTAAGGGGACAGGGGGCTTTGGCTACACCTTC. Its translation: CASSPKGTGGFGYTF.